The present T cell receptor beta chain was sequenced within a study of shared clonotypes between healthy human individuals. V was cut by 1 base and J by 9 bases, with 19 bases left in between. Germline loops: CDR1 SGHAT, CDR2 FQDESV (reference sequence). The CDR3 length is 16 residues. TCRdb's table, derived via immunoSEQ multiplex PCR, lists solely in-frame clones and lacks some. The repertoire holds 450,000 to 500,000 clones, with 70% to 85% as singletons. The J gene is TRBJ2-1, the V gene TRBV11-1, with D maybe TRBD2 (6 bases). The sequence was obtained from a woman aged 40-49 years in good health. Some clones in this sample may be carry-over from other donors' samples. The source material was PBMCs. The CDR3 sequence is CASSLGGRERAGEQFF. CDR3 sequence (DNA): TGTGCCAGCAGCTTAGGGGGTCGGGAGCGGGCTGGTGAGCAGTTCTTC.